The subject of this entry is one TCR beta chain. There are a few counts of this clonotype. Its antigen is not yet known. Qualities for individual bases were not recorded, and no much larger clone is one base off. The data belong to a study of molecular identifiers for immune sequencing clone quantification listed by TCRdb under 2018. The study in broad terms: For a replicate experiment, RNA from roughly 20,000 or 100,000 naive CD8 T cells was divided into five aliquots, and four of the five aliquots were sequenced. This methods study used CD8 T cells to benchmark TCR RNA copy counting and molecular-identifier clustering-based TCR repertoire sequencing (MIDCIRS).

The germline V gene (reference sequence) specifies PRHDT as CDR1 and FYEKMQ as CDR2. V and J are truncated by 5 bases and 3 bases respectively, leaving an intervening sequence of 16 bases. The CDR3, from cysteine to phenylalanine, totals 15 residues. The kept DNA is CDR3 alone, 45 bases in frame from the first base. The library was prepared using PCR. Sequencing used an Illumina HiSeq 4000. Bulk TCR libraries were generated as previously described, with the TCR primers listed in Table S5 used. Purification of total RNA was performed with the Qiagen AllPrep DNA/RNA kit. Before analysis, reads from multiple sequencing runs of the same library were pooled. Concerning the study's data processing: Reads were retained only if their TCR constant sequence matched exactly, and those retained reads were trimmed to 150 nt and grouped according to their 12-nt molecular barcodes. Reads within each barcode group were sub-clustered using a 15% Levenshtein threshold, and quality-weighted consensus sequences were constructed for each RNA molecule. Non-functional sequences were removed, as were lower-count sequences one edit away from another. Based on a fit of two negative binomial distributions, barcode sub-clusters having less than 20% of the maximum read count were discarded. In TCRdb, the public reads were trimmed at Q25 with fastp and aligned with MiXCR, with productive beta chains retained. Rows with a matching CDR3 protein are joined into one entry that keeps the most common DNA and genes. In this record, the V and J calls reflect TCRdb's handling and not the investigators' own analysis. The sample includes over 600,000 distinct CDR3 sequences, with about 20% observed a single time. The ten largest make up roughly 0.9% of the sample.

Overall study results and their limits: In CMV-specific effector cells, clones with more than 20 RNA copies accounted for over 97% of molecules, whereas in naive cells such clones accounted for under 1%. Highly expanded clone sizes could be underestimated if identical TCR molecules share a barcode. Naive libraries contained spiked-in Jurkat TCR RNA (approximately nine copies' worth), which is not part of the donor repertoire. Spiked-in Jurkat TCR RNA equal to a single cell's worth was reported to be detectable even within one million naive CD8 T cells. Approximately 2.7 recovered TCR RNA copies per cell were obtained by modeling, versus about 10 by digital PCR, implying a capture efficiency of about 30%. When barcode sub-clustering was not used, chimeric consensus sequences inflated TCR diversity, with chimeras reaching as high as 47%.

Libraries of naive CD8 T cells were generated from approximately 20,000 to 1,000,000 sorted cells, with 10%, 30% or 50% of the purified RNA used. Naive CD8 T cells, defined as CD8+CD4-CCR7+CD45RA+, were FACS-sorted into RLT Plus buffer on a BD FACSAria II. To test detection sensitivity, Jurkat RNA equal to approximately ten TCR copies was added to samples of roughly 18,000-1,000,000 naive CD8 T cells. Enrichment of CD8 T cells was done with RosetteSep CD8+ T Cell Enrichment Cocktail plus Ficoll-Paque, and ACK red cell lysis came afterward. Sequencing used naive CD8+ T cells from blood, with Jurkat cell RNA spiked in. The sample's cell subset or site label is to be understood as: FACS-sorted CD8+CD4-CCR7+CD45RA+ naive T cells. This sequence was found in a human donor in good health. Some libraries in this study had Jurkat cell RNA spiked in. This chain is built from TRBV13 and TRBJ1-1; TRBD1 is possibly the D segment (5 matching bases). The CDR3 reads as follows: CASSAKKRGDTEAFF. The DNA is TGTGCCAGCAGCGCGAAGAAGCGGGGGGACACTGAAGCTTTCTTT.